Listed below are T cell receptor beta chains from one sample, sequenced in a study of cytomegalovirus exposure and HLA in healthy donors. This table comes from immunoSEQ multiplex PCR, and its TCRdb copy is limited to in-frame clones, with some not included. The sample shows about 220,000 clones, around 75% of them seen only once. Input material: PBMCs. The receptors derive from a woman aged 25 to 39 in good health and CMV-seronegative. Each CDR3 is given with its conserved first and last residue. D genes are given only for firm matches. Size is stated for part of the rows, as once, few or many counts, or as a class when the clone is expanded.

TRBV5-1,.,TRBD2,TRBJ2-7,TGCGCCAGCAGCTTGGGCGCTAGCGGGAGCTACGAGCAGTACTTC,CASSLGASGSYEQYF
TRBV2,.,.,TRBJ2-5,TGTGCCACCAGGGGGGGGTTTGGTGGAGAACAAGAGACCCAGTACTTC,CATRGGFGGEQETQYF
TRBV19,.,.,TRBJ1-2,TGTGCCAGTATACCAACAGGGTACCGCTATGGCTACACCTTC,CASIPTGYRYGYTF
TRBV2,.,.,TRBJ1-1,TGTGCCAGCAGTGAAGTATCCAGGATGAACACTGAAGCTTTCTTT,CASSEVSRMNTEAFF
TRBV5-1,.,TRBD2,TRBJ2-1,TGCGCCAGCAGCGAGAGGACTAGCGGCAGGGGGAATGAGCAGTTCTTC,CASSERTSGRGNEQFF
TRBV6-5,.,.,TRBJ2-7,TGTGCCAGCAGTTACTCGTCCAGCAGGGGCAGCGAGCAGTACTTC,CASSYSSSRGSEQYF
TRBV4-1,.,TRBD1,TRBJ2-2,TGCGCCAGCAGCCCCTTTTCGACAGGGGCGAACACCGGGGAGCTGTTTTTT,CASSPFSTGANTGELFF
TRBV7-8,few,TRBD1,TRBJ1-1,TGTGCCAGCAGCTTCGTGGACAGGGGGAACACTGAAGCTCTCTTT,CASSFVDRGNTEALF
TRBV20-1,.,.,TRBJ1-1,TGCAGTGCTAGGCGCCTAGCTTTCTTT,CSARRLAFF
TRBV11-3,.,.,TRBJ2-7,TGTGCCAGCAGCTCTACCATGGTTGGGGGGGAGCAGTACTTC,CASSSTMVGGEQYF
TRBV2,few,TRBD1,TRBJ1-2,TGTGCCAGCAGTGTGGGACAGGGGGCACTCTATGGCTACACCTTC,CASSVGQGALYGYTF
TRBV11-3,few,.,TRBJ1-1,TGTGCCAGCAGCCTCCGATCCGGGGGGACTGAAGCTTTCTTT,CASSLRSGGTEAFF